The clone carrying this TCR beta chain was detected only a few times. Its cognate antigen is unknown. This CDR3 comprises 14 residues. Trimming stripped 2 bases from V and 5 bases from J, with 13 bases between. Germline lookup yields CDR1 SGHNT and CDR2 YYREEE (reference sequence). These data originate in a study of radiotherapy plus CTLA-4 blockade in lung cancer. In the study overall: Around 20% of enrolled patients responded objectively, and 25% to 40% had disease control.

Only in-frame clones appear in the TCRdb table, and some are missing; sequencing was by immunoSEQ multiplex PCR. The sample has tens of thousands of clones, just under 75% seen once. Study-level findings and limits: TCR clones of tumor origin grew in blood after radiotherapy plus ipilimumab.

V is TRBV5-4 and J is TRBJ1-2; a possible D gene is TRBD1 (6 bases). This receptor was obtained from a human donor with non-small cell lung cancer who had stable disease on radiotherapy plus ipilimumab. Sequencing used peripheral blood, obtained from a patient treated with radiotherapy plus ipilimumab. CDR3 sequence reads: CASSLGGREYGYTF. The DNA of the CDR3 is TGTGCCAGCAGCTTAGGGGGTAGGGAATATGGCTACACCTTC.